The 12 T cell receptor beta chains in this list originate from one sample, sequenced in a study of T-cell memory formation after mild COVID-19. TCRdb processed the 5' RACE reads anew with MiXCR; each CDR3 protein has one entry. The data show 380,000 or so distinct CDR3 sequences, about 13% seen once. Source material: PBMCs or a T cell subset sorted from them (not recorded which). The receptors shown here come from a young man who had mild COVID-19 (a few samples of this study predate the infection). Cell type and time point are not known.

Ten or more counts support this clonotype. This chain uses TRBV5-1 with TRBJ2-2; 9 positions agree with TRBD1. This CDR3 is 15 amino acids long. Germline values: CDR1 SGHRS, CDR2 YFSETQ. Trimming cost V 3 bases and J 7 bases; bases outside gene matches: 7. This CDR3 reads CASSSTGGFVGELFF. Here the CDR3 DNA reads TGCGCCAGCAGCTCTACAGGGGGCTTCGTCGGGGAGCTGTTTTTT.

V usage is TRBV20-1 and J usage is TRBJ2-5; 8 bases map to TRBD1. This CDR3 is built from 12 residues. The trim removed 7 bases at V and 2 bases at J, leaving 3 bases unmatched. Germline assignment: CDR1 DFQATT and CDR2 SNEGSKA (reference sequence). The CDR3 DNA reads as TGCAGTGGTACAGGGGGACAAGAGACCCAGTACTTC. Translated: CSGTGGQETQYF.

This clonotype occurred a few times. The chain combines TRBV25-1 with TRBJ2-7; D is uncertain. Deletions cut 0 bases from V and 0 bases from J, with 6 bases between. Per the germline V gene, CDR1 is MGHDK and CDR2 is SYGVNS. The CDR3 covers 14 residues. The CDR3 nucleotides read TGTGCCAGCAGTGAATACGGCAGCTCCTACGAGCAGTACGTC. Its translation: CASSEYGSSYEQYV.

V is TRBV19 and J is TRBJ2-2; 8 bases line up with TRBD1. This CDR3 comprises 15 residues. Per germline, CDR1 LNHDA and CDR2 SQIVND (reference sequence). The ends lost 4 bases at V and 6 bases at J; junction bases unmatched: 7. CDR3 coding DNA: TGTGCCAGTAGTACCCCGGGACAGGAGGCCGGGGAGCTGTTTTTT. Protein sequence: CASSTPGQEAGELFF.

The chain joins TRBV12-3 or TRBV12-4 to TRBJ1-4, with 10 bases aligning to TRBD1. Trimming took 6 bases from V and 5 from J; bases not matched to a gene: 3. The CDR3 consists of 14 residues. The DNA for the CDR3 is TGTGCCAGCAGGAAGGGACAGGGGAATGAAAAACTGTTTTTT. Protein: CASRKGQGNEKLFF.

The CDR3 spells CSVDRDRESGYTF. The CDR3 DNA follows: TGCAGCGTTGACCGGGACAGGGAATCTGGCTACACCTTC. This chain links TRBV29-1 with TRBJ1-2; 9 bases align to TRBD1. J was trimmed by 7 bases and V by 3 bases; bases with no gene match: 6. CDR1 is SQVTM, CDR2 ANQGSEA, per germline. CDR3 size: 13 residues.

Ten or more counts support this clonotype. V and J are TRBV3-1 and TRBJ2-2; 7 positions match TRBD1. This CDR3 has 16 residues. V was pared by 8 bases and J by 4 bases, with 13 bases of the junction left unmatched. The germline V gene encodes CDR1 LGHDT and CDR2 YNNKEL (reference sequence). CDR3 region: CASSDPQGVSTGELFF. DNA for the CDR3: TGTGCCAGCTCCGACCCGCAGGGGGTCTCCACCGGGGAGCTGTTTTTT.

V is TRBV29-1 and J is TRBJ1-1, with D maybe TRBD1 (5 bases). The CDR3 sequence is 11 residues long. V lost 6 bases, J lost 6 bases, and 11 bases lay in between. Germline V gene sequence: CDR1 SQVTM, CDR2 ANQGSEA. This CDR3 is CSVRQFPEAFF. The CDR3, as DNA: TGCAGCGTAAGACAGTTCCCTGAAGCTTTCTTT. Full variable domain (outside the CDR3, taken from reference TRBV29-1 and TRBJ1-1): SAVISQKPSRDICQRGTSLTIQCQVDSQVTMMFWYRQQPGQSLTLIATANQGSEATYESGFVIDKFPISRPNLTFSTLTVSNMSPEDSSIYLCSVRQFPEAFFGQGTRLTVV.

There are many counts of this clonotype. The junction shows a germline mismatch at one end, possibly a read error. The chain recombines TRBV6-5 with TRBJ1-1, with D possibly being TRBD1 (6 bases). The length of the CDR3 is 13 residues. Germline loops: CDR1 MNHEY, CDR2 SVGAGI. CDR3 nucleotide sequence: TGCGCCAGCAGCCGAGGGGGGAACACTGAAGCTTTCTTT. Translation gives CASSRGGNTEAFF.

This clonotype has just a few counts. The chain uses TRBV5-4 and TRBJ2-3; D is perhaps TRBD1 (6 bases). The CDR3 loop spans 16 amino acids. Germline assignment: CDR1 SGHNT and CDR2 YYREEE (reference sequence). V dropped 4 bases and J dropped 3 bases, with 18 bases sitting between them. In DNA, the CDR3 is TGTGCCAGCAGCGCCCGCCTACAGGGCCCTACAGATACGCAGTATTTT. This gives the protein CASSARLQGPTDTQYF. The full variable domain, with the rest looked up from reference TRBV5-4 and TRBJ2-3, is ETGVTQSPTHLIKTRGQQVTLRCSSQSGHNTVSWYQQALGQGPQFIFQYYREEENGRGNFPPRFSGLQFPNYSSELNVNALELDDSALYLCASSARLQGPTDTQYFGPGTRLTVL.

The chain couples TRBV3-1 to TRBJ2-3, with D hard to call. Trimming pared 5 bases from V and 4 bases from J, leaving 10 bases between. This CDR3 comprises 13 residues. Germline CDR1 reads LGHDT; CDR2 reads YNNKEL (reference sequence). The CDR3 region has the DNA TGTGCCAGCAGCTTACGCAATCCAGATACGCAGTATTTT. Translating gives CASSLRNPDTQYF.

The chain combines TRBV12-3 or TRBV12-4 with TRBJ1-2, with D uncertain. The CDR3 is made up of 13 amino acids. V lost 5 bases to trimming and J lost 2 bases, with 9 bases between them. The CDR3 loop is CASSRTPNYGYTF. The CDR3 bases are TGTGCCAGCAGTAGGACTCCCAACTATGGCTACACCTTC.